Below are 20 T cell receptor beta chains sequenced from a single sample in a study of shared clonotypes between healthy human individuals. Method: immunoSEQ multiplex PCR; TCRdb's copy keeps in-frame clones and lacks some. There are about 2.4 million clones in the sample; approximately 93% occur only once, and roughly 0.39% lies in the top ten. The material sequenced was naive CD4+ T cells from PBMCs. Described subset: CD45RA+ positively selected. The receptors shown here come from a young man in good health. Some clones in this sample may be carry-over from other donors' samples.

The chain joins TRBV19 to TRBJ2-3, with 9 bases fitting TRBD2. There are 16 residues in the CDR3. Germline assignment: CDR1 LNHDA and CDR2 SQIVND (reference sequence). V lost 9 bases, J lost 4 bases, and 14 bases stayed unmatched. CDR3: CAREDGGRAGADTQYF. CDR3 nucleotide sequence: TGTGCCAGAGAAGATGGCGGGAGGGCCGGAGCAGATACGCAGTATTTT. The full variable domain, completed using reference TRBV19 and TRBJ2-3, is DGGITQSPKYLFRKEGQNVTLSCEQNLNHDAMYWYRQDPGQGLRLIYYSQIVNDFQKGDIAEGYSVSREKKESFPLTVTSAQKNPTAFYLCAREDGGRAGADTQYFGPGTRLTVL.

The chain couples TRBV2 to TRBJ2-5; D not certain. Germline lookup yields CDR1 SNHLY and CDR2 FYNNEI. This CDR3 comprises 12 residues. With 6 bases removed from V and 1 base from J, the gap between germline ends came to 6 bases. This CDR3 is CASSPGQETQYF. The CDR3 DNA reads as TGTGCCAGCAGCCCCGGCCAAGAGACCCAGTACTTC. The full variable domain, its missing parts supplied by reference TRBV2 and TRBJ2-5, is EPEVTQTPSHQVTQMGQEVILRCVPISNHLYFYWYRQILGQKVEFLVSFYNNEISEKSEIFDDQFSVERPDGSNFTLKIRSTKLEDSAMYFCASSPGQETQYFGPGTRLLVL.

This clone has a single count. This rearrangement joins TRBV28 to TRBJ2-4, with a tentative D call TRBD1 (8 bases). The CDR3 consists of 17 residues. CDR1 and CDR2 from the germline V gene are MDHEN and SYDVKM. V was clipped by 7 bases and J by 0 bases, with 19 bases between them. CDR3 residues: CASIGGDRRLAKNIQYF. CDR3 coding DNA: TGTGCCAGCATTGGGGGGGACAGGCGATTAGCCAAAAACATTCAGTACTTC.

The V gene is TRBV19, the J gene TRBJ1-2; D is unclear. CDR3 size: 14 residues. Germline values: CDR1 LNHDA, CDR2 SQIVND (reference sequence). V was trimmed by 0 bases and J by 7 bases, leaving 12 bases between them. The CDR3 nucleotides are TGTGCCAGTAGTATAGATCACAAACTTCTTGGCTACACCTTC. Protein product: CASSIDHKLLGYTF.

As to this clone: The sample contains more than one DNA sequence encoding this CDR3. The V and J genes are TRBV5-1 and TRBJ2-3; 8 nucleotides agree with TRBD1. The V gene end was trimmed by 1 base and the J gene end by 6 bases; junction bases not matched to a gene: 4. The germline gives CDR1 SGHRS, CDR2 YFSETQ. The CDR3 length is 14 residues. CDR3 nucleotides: TGCGCCAGCAGCTTGACAGGGGGATCTGATACGCAGTATTTT. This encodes CASSLTGGSDTQYF.

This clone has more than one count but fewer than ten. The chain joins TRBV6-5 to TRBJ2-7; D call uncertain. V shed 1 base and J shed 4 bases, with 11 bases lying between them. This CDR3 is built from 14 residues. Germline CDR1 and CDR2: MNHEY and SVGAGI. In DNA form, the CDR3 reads TGTGCCAGCAGTTACTTACTGCCGCGTTACGAGCAGTACTTC. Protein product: CASSYLLPRYEQYF.

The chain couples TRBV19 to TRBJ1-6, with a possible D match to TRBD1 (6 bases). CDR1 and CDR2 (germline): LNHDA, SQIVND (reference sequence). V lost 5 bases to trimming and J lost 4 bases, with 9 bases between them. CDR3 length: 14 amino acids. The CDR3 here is CASSWGQYNSPLHF. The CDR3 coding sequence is TGTGCCAGTAGTTGGGGGCAGTATAATTCACCCCTCCACTTT.

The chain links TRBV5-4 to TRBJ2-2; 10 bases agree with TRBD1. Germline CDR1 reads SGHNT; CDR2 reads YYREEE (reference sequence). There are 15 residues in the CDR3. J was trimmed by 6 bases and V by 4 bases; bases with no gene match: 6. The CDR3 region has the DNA TGTGCCAGCAGCCGGGACAGGGGCGCCCCCGGGGAGCTGTTTTTT. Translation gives CASSRDRGAPGELFF.

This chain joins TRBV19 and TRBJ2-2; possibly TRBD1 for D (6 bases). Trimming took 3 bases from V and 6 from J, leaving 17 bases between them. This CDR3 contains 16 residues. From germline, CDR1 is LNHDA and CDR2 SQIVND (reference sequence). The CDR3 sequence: CASSIRDILKAGELFF. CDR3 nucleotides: TGTGCCAGTAGTATCCGGGACATCTTAAAGGCCGGGGAGCTGTTTTTT.

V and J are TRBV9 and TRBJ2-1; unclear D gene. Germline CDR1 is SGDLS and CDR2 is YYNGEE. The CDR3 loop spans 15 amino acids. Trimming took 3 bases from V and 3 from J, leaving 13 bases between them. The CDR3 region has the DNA TGTGCCAGCAGCGCCCGCAGCGCCCACTACAATGAGCAGTTCTTC. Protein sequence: CASSARSAHYNEQFF.

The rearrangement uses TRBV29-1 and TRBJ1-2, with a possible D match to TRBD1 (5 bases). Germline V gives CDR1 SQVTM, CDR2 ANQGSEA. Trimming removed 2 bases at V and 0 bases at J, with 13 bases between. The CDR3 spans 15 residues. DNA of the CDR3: TGCAGCGTTGAACCGCAGACAGTATCTAACTATGGCTACACCTTC. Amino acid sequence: CSVEPQTVSNYGYTF.

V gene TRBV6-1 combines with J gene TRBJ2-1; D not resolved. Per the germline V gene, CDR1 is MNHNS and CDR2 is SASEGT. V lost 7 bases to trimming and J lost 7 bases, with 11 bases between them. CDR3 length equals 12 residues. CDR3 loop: CASTVRLNEQFF. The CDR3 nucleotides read TGTGCCAGCACCGTCCGTTTGAATGAGCAGTTCTTC.

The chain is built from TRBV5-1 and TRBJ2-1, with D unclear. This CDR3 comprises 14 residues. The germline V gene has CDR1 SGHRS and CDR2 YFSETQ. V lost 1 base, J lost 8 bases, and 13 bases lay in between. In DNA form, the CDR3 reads TGCGCCAGCAGCTTGATGGCGGAGTGGGATGAGCAGTTCTTC. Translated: CASSLMAEWDEQFF.

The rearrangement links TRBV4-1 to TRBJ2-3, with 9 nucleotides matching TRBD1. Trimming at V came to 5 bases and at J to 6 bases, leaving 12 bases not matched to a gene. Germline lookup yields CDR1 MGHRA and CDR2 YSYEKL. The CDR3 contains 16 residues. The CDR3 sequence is CASSKGPGQGADTQYF. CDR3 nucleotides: TGCGCCAGCAGCAAAGGACCGGGACAGGGAGCGGATACGCAGTATTTT.

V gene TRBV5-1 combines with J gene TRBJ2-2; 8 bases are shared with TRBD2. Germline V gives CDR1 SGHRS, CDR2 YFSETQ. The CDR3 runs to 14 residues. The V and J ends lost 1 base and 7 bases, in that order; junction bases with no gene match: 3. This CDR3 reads CASSLRAGVGELFF. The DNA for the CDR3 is TGCGCCAGCAGCTTGAGAGCGGGAGTCGGGGAGCTGTTTTTT.

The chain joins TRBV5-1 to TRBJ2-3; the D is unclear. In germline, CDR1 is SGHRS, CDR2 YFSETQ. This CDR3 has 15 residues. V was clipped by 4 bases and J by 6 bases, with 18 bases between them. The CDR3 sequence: CASSQGATSPDTQYF. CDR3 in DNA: TGCGCCAGCAGCCAAGGCGCCACCTCGCCGGATACGCAGTATTTT.

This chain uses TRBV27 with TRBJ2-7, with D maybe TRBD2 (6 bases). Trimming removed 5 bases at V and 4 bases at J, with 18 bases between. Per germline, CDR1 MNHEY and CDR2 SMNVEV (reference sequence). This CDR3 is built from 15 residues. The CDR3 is CASSQAPGERYEQYF. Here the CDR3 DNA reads TGTGCCAGCAGTCAGGCCCCGGGAGAACGATACGAGCAGTACTTC.

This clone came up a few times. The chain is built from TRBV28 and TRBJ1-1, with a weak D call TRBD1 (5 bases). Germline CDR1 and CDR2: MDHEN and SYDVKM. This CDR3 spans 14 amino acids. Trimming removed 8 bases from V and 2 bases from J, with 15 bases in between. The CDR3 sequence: CASPRSGQNTEAFF. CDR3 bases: TGTGCCAGCCCTCGGTCGGGGCAAAACACTGAAGCTTTCTTT. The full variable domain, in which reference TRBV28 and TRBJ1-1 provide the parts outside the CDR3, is DVKVTQSSRYLVKRTGEKVFLECVQDMDHENMFWYRQDPGLGLRLIYFSYDVKMKEKGDIPEGYSVSREKKERFSLILESASTNQTSMYLCASPRSGQNTEAFFGQGTRLTVV.

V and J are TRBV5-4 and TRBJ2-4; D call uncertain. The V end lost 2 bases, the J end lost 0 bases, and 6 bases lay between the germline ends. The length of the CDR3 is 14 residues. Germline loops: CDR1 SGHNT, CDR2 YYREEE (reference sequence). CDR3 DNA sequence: TGTGCCAGCAGCTTAAGGCTAGCCAAAAACATTCAGTACTTC. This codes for CASSLRLAKNIQYF.

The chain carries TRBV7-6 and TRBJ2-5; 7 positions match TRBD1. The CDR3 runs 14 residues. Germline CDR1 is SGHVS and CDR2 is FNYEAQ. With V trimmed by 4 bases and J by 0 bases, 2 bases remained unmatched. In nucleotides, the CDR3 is TGTGCCAGCAGCTCACAGGGGTACCAAGAGACCCAGTACTTC. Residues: CASSSQGYQETQYF.